This T cell receptor gamma chain came from a study of gamma-delta chains in newborns, infants, children. On the study more broadly: Microbial exposure reportedly drives polyclonal innate γδ T cell expansion after birth.

TCRdb reprocessed the reads using CATT. The sample has 930 or so gamma-chain clones, roughly three fifths seen once; the top ten hold under 70%. Germline CDR1 GITISATS, CDR2 ISYDGTV (reference sequence). V shed 6 bases and J 7 bases; nucleotides not matched to a gene: 6. The CDR3 loop spans 15 amino acids. The sample comprised blood. The chain recombines TRGV9 with TRGJP. The J gene, absent from TCRdb, was called here by matching the DNA to germline. The receptor's source is a child who was a newborn, infant or young child, either healthy, febrile or measles-vaccinated (not recorded which). As DNA, the CDR3 is TGTGCCTTGTGGTCAAGGGAGTTGGGCAAAAAAATCAAGGTATTT. Translation gives CALWSRELGKKIKVF.